This T cell receptor beta chain was retrieved from a study of blood T cells in healthy people across ages (dated by TCRdb to the mid-2010s). Study-wide context: In model experiments, template switching captured roughly one uniquely barcoded TCR beta cDNA molecule for every two T cells. The study measured age-related changes in TCR beta repertoire diversity using deep sequencing normalized with unique cDNA molecular identifiers. Donors were grouped into four age groups: young (average roughly 15 years), middle-aged (39), aged (62) and long-lived (82). To avoid experimental bias, donors of different ages were distributed randomly across sequencing lanes. Two additional independent replicas of 1 million unique cDNA reads from the same blood draw were analyzed for two donors (one aged 18 to 30 and one aged 80 or older). Overall study outcomes, separate from this receptor: Because donor CMV infection status was unknown, age-related changes in expanded clonotypes were potentially confounded. Observed TCR beta diversity per million T cells fell roughly linearly with age, and a significant reduction was already apparent by age around 40. Estimates of total diversity based on one million sequenced T cells were considered lower bounds and underestimates. The percentage of naive T cells measured by flow cytometry correlated strongly with observed TCR beta diversity. Because profiling used bulk unsorted PBMCs, naive and antigen-experienced compartments could not be compared conclusively. Compared with the aged group, the long-lived group had more naive CD4+ T cells, fewer expanded clones and increased TCR diversity, suggesting age selection.

Measured from the cysteine to the phenylalanine, the CDR3 is 14 residues long. CDR3 DNA is the only sequence kept; it has 42 bases, read in frame from the first base. Per the germline V gene (reference sequence), LGHDT is the CDR1 and YNNKEL is the CDR2. Compared with germline, V lacks 4 bases and J lacks 9 bases; bases without a gene match: 9. Systemically healthy Caucasian individuals from Russia, 39 in total and aged roughly 6 to 100 years, were included as donors. Around 10 milliliters of peripheral blood were drawn from each donor into EDTA-treated Vacutainer tubes. Ficoll-Paque density-gradient centrifugation was used to isolate PBMCs, with at least 6 million per sample. Trizol reagent was used to extract total RNA from the PBMCs, yielding at least 6 micrograms per sample. Naive CD45RAhigh/CD27high T cell percentages were measured by flow cytometry on a PBMC aliquot from every donor. Libraries were constructed by 5' RACE. Instrument used: Illumina HiSeq 2500. The second PCR ran for about 7 to 11 cycles and used a J-beta primer mix along with a sample-barcoded 5' primer. A unique molecular identifier was introduced onto each TCR beta cDNA molecule by a template-switch 5' adaptor carrying 12 random nucleotides. Each sample yielded at least 2.5 million CDR3-containing paired-end reads. First-strand cDNA was synthesized from all RNA with the Mint cDNA synthesis kit, primed by a TRBC-specific oligonucleotide. Following uracil-DNA glycosylase treatment, a first 18-cycle PCR with universal primers M1SS and BC2_uni_R was performed on all cDNA. The original methods were these. Normalization of each sample was performed by random selection of 1 million high-quality reads, each carrying a distinct molecular identifier. Instead of being binned into consensus sequences, reads that shared molecular identifiers were thrown out. MiTCR, run with a Q25 quality threshold and the strictest error-elimination algorithm, handled CDR3 identification, clonotype clustering and error correction. Lower-bound total TCR beta diversity was estimated with a nonparametric unseen species model using Euler transformation. TCRdb handled the public reads itself, with Q25 trimming in fastp and clone calling in MiXCR, and kept productive beta chains. Each entry is one CDR3 protein sequence, shown with its most common DNA and genes. None of the V and J calls come from the authors' own analysis; TCRdb made them. The sample has approximately 1.5 million distinct CDR3 sequences on record, around 35% of them singletons. The ten top clones hold roughly 10% of the sample.

This clonotype showed up just a few times. Its target antigen remains unknown. Base qualities were left out, and no much larger clone turns up one base away. The V and J segments used are TRBV3-1 and TRBJ2-1; TRBD2 fits 7 bases in the junction. Material: blood. The clonotype was recovered from a woman in her twenties or thirties in good health. The CDR3 is CASSRGTTYPEQFF. The sequenced DNA: TGTGCCAGCAGCCGCGGGACTACTTACCCTGAGCAGTTCTTC.